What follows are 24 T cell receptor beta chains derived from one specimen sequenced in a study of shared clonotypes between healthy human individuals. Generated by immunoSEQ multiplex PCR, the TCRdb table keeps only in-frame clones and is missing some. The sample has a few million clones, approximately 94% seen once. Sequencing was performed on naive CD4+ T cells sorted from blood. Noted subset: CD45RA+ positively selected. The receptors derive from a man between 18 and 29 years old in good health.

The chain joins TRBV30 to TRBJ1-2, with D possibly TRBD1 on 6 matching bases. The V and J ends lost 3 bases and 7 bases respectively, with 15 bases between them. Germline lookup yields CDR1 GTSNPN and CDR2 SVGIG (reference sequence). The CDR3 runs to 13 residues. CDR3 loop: CAWRVQGTSGYTF. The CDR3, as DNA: TGTGCCTGGAGGGTACAGGGAACGAGTGGCTACACCTTC.

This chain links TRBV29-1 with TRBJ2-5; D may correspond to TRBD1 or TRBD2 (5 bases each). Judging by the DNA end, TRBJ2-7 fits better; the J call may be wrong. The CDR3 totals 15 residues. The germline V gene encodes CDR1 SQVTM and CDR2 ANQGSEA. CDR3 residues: CSVLRGWDAGYEQYF. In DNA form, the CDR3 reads TGCAGCGTCTTGAGGGGTTGGGACGCGGGCTACGAGCAGTACTTC.

The CDR3 region has the DNA TGTGCCAGCAGTGTTTCCCGGGGGGGCTTTAATGAGCAGTTCTTC. Translation gives CASSVSRGGFNEQFF. This chain uses TRBV6-1 with TRBJ2-1; 8 bases map to TRBD2. This CDR3 has 15 residues. J was trimmed by 7 bases and V by 4 bases; bases with no gene match: 9. Germline CDR1 and CDR2: MNHNS and SASEGT.

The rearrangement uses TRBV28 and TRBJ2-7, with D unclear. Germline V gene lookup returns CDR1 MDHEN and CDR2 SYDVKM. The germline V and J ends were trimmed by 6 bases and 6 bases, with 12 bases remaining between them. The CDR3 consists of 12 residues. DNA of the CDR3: TGTGCCAGCAGCGCGCAAGGGCGCGAGCAGTACTTC. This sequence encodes CASSAQGREQYF. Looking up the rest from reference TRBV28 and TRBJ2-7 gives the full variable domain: DVKVTQSSRYLVKRTGEKVFLECVQDMDHENMFWYRQDPGLGLRLIYFSYDVKMKEKGDIPEGYSVSREKKERFSLILESASTNQTSMYLCASSAQGREQYFGPGTRLTVT.

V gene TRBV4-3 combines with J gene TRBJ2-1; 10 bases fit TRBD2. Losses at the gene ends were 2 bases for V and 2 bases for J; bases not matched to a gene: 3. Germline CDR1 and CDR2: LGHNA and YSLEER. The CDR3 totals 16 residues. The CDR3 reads CASSQQSGRAYNEQFF. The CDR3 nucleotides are TGCGCCAGCAGCCAACAAAGCGGGAGGGCCTACAATGAGCAGTTCTTC.

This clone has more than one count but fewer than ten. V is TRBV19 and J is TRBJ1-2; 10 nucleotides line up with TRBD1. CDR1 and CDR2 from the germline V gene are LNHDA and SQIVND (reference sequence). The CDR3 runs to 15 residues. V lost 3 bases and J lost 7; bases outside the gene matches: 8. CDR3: CASSITPTGGFGYTF. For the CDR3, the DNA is TGTGCCAGTAGTATCACCCCGACAGGGGGCTTTGGCTACACCTTC.

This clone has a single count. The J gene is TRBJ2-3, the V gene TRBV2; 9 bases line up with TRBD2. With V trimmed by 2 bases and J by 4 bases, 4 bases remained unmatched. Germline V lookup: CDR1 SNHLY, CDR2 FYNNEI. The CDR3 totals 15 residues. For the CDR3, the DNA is TGTGCCAGCAGTGAAAGGGCGGGAGGGCCAGATACGCAGTATTTT. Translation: CASSERAGGPDTQYF.

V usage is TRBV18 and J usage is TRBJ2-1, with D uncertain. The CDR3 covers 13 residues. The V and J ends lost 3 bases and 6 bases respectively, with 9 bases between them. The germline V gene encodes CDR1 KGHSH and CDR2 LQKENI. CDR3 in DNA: TGTGCCAGCTCACCGGCACCGTTCAATGAGCAGTTCTTC. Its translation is CASSPAPFNEQFF.

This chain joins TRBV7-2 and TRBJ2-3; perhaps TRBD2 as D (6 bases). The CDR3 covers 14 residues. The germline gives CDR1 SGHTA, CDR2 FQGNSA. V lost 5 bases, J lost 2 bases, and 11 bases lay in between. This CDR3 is CASSPGLHTDTQYF. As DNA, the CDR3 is TGTGCCAGCAGCCCCGGACTACACACAGATACGCAGTATTTT.

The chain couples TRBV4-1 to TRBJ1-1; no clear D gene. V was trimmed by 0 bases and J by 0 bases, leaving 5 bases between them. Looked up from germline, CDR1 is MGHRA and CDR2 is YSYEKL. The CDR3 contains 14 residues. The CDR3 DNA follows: TGCGCCAGCAGCCAAGAACAGATGAACACTGAAGCTTTCTTT. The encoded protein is CASSQEQMNTEAFF.

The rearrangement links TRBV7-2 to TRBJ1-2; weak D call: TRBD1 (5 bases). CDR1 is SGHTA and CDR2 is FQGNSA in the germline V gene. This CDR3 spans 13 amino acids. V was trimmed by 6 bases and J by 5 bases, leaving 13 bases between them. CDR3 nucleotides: TGTGCCAGCAGTTCAGGGTCTTGGTATGGCTACACCTTC. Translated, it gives CASSSGSWYGYTF.

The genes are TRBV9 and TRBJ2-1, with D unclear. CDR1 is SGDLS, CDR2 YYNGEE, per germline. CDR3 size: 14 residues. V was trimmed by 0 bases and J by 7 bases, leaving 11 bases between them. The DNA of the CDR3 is TGTGCCAGCAGCGTAGCTTCCAGTTTGAATGAGCAGTTCTTC. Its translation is CASSVASSLNEQFF.

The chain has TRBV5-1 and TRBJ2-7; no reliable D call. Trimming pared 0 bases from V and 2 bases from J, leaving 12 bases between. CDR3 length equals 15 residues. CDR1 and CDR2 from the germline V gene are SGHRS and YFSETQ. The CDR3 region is CASSLEPTSTYEQYF. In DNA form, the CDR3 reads TGCGCCAGCAGCTTGGAGCCGACGAGTACCTACGAGCAGTACTTC.

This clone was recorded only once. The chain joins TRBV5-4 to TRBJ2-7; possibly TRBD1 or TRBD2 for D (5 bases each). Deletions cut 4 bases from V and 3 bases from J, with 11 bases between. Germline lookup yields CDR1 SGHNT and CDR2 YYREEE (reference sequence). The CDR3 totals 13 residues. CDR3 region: CASSLIGGYEQYF. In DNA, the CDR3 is TGTGCCAGCAGCCTGATTGGGGGCTACGAGCAGTACTTC.

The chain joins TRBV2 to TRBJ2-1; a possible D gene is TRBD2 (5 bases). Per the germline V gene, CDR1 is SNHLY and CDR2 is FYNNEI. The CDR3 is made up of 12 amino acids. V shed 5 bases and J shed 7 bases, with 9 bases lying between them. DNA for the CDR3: TGTGCCAGCAGTCTAACTAGGAATGAGCAGTTCTTC. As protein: CASSLTRNEQFF.

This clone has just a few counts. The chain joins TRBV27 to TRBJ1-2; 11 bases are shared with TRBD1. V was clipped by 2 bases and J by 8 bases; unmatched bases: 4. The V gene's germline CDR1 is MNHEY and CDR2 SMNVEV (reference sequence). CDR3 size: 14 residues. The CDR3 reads CASSLGQGAKGYTF. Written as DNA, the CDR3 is TGTGCCAGCAGTTTAGGACAGGGGGCTAAAGGCTACACCTTC.

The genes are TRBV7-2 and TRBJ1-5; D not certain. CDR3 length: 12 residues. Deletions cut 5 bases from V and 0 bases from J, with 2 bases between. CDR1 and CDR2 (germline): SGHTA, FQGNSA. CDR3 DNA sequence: TGTGCCAGCAGCGGTAGCAATCAGCCCCAGCATTTT. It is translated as CASSGSNQPQHF.

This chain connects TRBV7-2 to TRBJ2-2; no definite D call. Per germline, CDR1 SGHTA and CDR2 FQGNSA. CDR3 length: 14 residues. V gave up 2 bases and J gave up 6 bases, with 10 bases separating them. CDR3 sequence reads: CASSLSRHAGELFF. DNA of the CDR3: TGTGCCAGCAGCTTATCCCGACACGCCGGGGAGCTGTTTTTT.

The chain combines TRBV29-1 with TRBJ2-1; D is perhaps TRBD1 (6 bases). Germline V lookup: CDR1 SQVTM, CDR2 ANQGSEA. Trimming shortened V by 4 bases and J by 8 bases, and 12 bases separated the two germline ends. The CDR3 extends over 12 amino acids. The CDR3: CSVATGPHEQFF. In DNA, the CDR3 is TGCAGCGTTGCCACAGGGCCGCATGAGCAGTTCTTC.

CDR3 sequence reads: CASSFLSADTQYF. In DNA form, the CDR3 reads TGCGCCAGCAGCTTCCTCTCCGCAGATACGCAGTATTTT. The chain links TRBV5-1 to TRBJ2-3; unclear D gene. The CDR3 totals 13 residues. Germline CDR1 and CDR2: SGHRS and YFSETQ. The germline V and J ends were trimmed by 2 bases and 4 bases, with 8 bases remaining between them.

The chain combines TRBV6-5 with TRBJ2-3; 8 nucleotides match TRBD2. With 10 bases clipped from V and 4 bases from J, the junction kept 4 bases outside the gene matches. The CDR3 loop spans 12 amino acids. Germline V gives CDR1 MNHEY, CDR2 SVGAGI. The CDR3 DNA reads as TGTGCCACGCGTAGCGGGGCAGATACGCAGTATTTT. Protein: CATRSGADTQYF.

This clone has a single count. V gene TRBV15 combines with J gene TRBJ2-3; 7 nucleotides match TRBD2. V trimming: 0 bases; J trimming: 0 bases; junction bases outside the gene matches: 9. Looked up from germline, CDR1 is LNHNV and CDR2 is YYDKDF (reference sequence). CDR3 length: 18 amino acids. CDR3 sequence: CATSRDQSSGDSTDTQYF. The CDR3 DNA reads TGTGCCACCAGCAGAGATCAGAGCAGCGGGGACAGCACAGATACGCAGTATTTT.

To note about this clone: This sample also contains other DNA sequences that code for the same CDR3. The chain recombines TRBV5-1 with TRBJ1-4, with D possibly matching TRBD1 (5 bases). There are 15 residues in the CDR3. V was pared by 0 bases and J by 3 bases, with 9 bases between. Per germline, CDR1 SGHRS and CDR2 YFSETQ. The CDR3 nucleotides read TGCGCCAGCAGCTTGGAAGGGACTTCTAATGAAAAACTGTTTTTT. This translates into CASSLEGTSNEKLFF. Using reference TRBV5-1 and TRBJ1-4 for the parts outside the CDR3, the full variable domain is KAGVTQTPRYLIKTRGQQVTLSCSPISGHRSVSWYQQTPGQGLQFLFEYFSETQRNKGNFPGRFSGRQFSNSRSEMNVSTLELGDSALYLCASSLEGTSNEKLFFGSGTQLSVL.

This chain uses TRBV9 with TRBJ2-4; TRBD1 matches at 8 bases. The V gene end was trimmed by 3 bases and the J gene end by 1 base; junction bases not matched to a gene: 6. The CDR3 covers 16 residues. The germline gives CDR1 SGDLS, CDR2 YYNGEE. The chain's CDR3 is CASSAGQGEAKNIQYF. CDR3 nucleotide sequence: TGTGCCAGCAGCGCCGGACAGGGTGAGGCCAAAAACATTCAGTACTTC. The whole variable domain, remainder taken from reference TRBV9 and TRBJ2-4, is DSGVTQTPKHLITATGQRVTLRCSPRSGDLSVYWYQQSLDQGLQFLIQYYNGEERAKGNILERFSAQQFPDLHSELNLSSLELGDSALYFCASSAGQGEAKNIQYFGAGTRLSVL.